The rows below give T cell receptor beta chains drawn from one sample of a study of sequential checkpoint blockade in melanoma. TCRdb's table, derived via immunoSEQ multiplex PCR, lists solely in-frame clones and lacks some. The sample carries over 25,000 clones, less than 85% recorded once. The starting material was CD8+ T cells sorted from blood (inferred from file names), obtained from a patient given nivolumab and ipilimumab in sequence. The source of these receptors is a human donor with melanoma. The CDR3 runs from the conserved cysteine through the conserved F or W. Size tells how often a clone was seen (once, few, many) or the class of an expanded clone, and some rows leave it out.

v_gene: TRBV11-2
abundance: NA
j_gene: TRBJ2-7
CDR3aa: CASSLVGGRAYEQYF

v_gene: TRBV4-1
abundance: once
j_gene: TRBJ2-3
CDR3aa: CASSLGTRVMADTQYF

v_gene: TRBV28
abundance: few
j_gene: TRBJ2-7
CDR3aa: CASSLSGTYEQYF

v_gene: TRBV5-4
abundance: NA
j_gene: TRBJ2-7
CDR3aa: CASSQIRGGYEQYF

v_gene: TRBV7-9
abundance: NA
j_gene: TRBJ1-2
CDR3aa: CASSLPWGLGYGYTF

v_gene: TRBV4-2
abundance: NA
j_gene: TRBJ2-7
CDR3aa: CASSHLDSYEQYF

v_gene: TRBV4-1
abundance: NA
j_gene: TRBJ1-3
CDR3aa: CASSAHSGDPGNTIYF

v_gene: TRBV11-2
abundance: NA
j_gene: TRBJ1-3
CDR3aa: CASSLGAGLSNTIYF

v_gene: TRBV9
abundance: NA
j_gene: TRBJ1-6
CDR3aa: CASSVSGGTSSPLHF

v_gene: TRBV2
abundance: NA
j_gene: TRBJ1-2
CDR3aa: CASSETGGKYGYTF

v_gene: TRBV27
abundance: once
j_gene: TRBJ2-2
CDR3aa: CASTVMTGHGELFF

v_gene: TRBV6-1
abundance: NA
j_gene: TRBJ2-7
CDR3aa: CASSEIKTGQGLYEQYF

v_gene: TRBV4-2
abundance: NA
j_gene: TRBJ1-3
CDR3aa: CASSQDWGTGGNTIYF

v_gene: TRBV5-1
abundance: NA
j_gene: TRBJ1-2
CDR3aa: CASSEREPVNYGYTF

v_gene: TRBV7-9
abundance: NA
j_gene: TRBJ2-5
CDR3aa: CASSLAEEQYF

v_gene: TRBV6-6
abundance: once
j_gene: TRBJ1-2
CDR3aa: CASSYEGVVNYGYTF

v_gene: TRBV6-6
abundance: NA
j_gene: TRBJ2-7
CDR3aa: CATQISGRHEQYF

v_gene: TRBV19
abundance: NA
j_gene: TRBJ2-2
CDR3aa: CASIGPTGELFF

v_gene: TRBV28
abundance: few
j_gene: TRBJ2-7
CDR3aa: CASSLSPGQSGYEQYF

v_gene: TRBV13
abundance: NA
j_gene: TRBJ2-7
CDR3aa: CASSLGQGPYEQYF

v_gene: TRBV19
abundance: NA
j_gene: TRBJ1-1
CDR3aa: CASSIYEGTEAFF

v_gene: TRBV28
abundance: NA
j_gene: TRBJ2-7
CDR3aa: CASSPRGATYEQYF

v_gene: TRBV19
abundance: few
j_gene: TRBJ2-2
CDR3aa: CASTPASDSYTGELFF

v_gene: TRBV4-3
abundance: NA
j_gene: TRBJ1-1
CDR3aa: CASSHPPGGGTEAFF

v_gene: TRBV7-9
abundance: NA
j_gene: TRBJ2-3
CDR3aa: CASSPRGTRTDTQYF

v_gene: TRBV29-1
abundance: NA
j_gene: TRBJ2-7
CDR3aa: CSVEETGIYEQYF

v_gene: TRBV21-1
abundance: once
j_gene: TRBJ2-7
CDR3aa: CASSNRGYEQYF

v_gene: TRBV7-2
abundance: NA
j_gene: TRBJ1-1
CDR3aa: CASSLARASNEAFF

v_gene: TRBV5-6
abundance: NA
j_gene: TRBJ2-7
CDR3aa: CASSLTFSLSSYEQYF

v_gene: TRBV9
abundance: NA
j_gene: TRBJ2-1
CDR3aa: CASSVGGNYNEQFF

v_gene: TRBV4-3
abundance: NA
j_gene: TRBJ2-2
CDR3aa: CASSQLPPGQGVGTGELFF

v_gene: TRBV27
abundance: NA
j_gene: TRBJ1-1
CDR3aa: CASSLLRGLTEAFF

v_gene: TRBV30
abundance: NA
j_gene: TRBJ2-7
CDR3aa: CAWSVRGSSYEQYF

v_gene: TRBV27
abundance: NA
j_gene: TRBJ2-2
CDR3aa: CATADRGRPGELFF

v_gene: TRBV7-6
abundance: NA
j_gene: TRBJ1-5
CDR3aa: CASSLAEGTGGSQPQHF

v_gene: TRBV19
abundance: once
j_gene: TRBJ2-1
CDR3aa: CASSITGYNEQFF

v_gene: TRBV10-3
abundance: medium-sized
j_gene: TRBJ2-7
CDR3aa: CAISESSSGRTHEQYF

v_gene: TRBV7-6
abundance: once
j_gene: TRBJ1-6
CDR3aa: CASSLAWQGVNSPLHF

v_gene: TRBV28
abundance: NA
j_gene: TRBJ2-7
CDR3aa: CASSLSGDTYEQYF

v_gene: TRBV29-1
abundance: NA
j_gene: TRBJ1-2
CDR3aa: CSADRGRGYTF

v_gene: TRBV5-6
abundance: NA
j_gene: TRBJ2-7
CDR3aa: CASSFLRGMNEQYF

v_gene: TRBV19
abundance: NA
j_gene: TRBJ1-1
CDR3aa: CASSIMGQGRNTEAFF

v_gene: TRBV7-2
abundance: NA
j_gene: TRBJ2-7
CDR3aa: CASSLGRRWYEQYF

v_gene: TRBV7-9
abundance: NA
j_gene: TRBJ1-2
CDR3aa: CASSLVRDRFGYTF

v_gene: TRBV2
abundance: NA
j_gene: TRBJ2-3
CDR3aa: CASSGFGSRTDTQYF

v_gene: TRBV7-9
abundance: few
j_gene: TRBJ2-1
CDR3aa: CASSLGRGEQFF

v_gene: TRBV7-9
abundance: NA
j_gene: TRBJ2-1
CDR3aa: CASSLGAFNYNEQFF

v_gene: TRBV10-3
abundance: NA
j_gene: TRBJ2-5
CDR3aa: CAISEFGNPGETQYF

v_gene: TRBV4-1
abundance: NA
j_gene: TRBJ2-1
CDR3aa: CASSQGQRGAYNEQFF

v_gene: TRBV13
abundance: NA
j_gene: TRBJ2-5
CDR3aa: CASMEGEEETQYF

v_gene: TRBV9
abundance: NA
j_gene: TRBJ2-3
CDR3aa: CASSVEGRGPDTQYF

v_gene: TRBV9
abundance: NA
j_gene: TRBJ1-2
CDR3aa: CASSPSGTASFYGYTF